This T cell receptor beta chain was identified in a study of blood T cell repertoires in COVID-19. Study overall: There were acute and convalescent COVID-19 samples, and they came from the United States, Italy and Spain.

The ends were cut back, 0 bases at V and 9 bases at J, with 11 bases in the middle. The CDR3 sequence is 13 residues long. Germline-derived CDR1 and CDR2 are LGHNA and YSLEER. Assay: immunoSEQ multiplex PCR; the TCRdb copy retains only in-frame clones and omits some. In the table there are under 250,000 clones, roughly 85% of which are singletons. The Seattle patients joined while their infection was active and were tracked longitudinally afterward. This sequence was found in a woman aged 70-85 years with COVID-19, enrolled during active disease. The material sequenced was peripheral blood. V is TRBV4-3 and J is TRBJ1-1, with a tentative D call TRBD1 (5 bases). CDR3 nucleotide sequence: TGCGCCAGCAGCCAAGAAGGGGCGACGAAAGCTTTCTTT. Its translation: CASSQEGATKAFF.